These T cell receptor beta chains were read from a single sample in a study of T-cell memory formation after mild COVID-19. TCRdb processed the 5' RACE reads anew with MiXCR; each CDR3 protein has one entry. The table records just under 150,000 distinct CDR3 sequences, 6% to 6.5% of them present only once. The sample taken for sequencing was PBMCs or a T cell subset sorted from them (not recorded which). The receptors originated from an adult woman who had mild COVID-19 (a few samples of this study predate the infection). Cell type and time point are not known. Both conserved end residues are trimmed from each CDR3. Each record gives: V gene, clone size, CDR3 protein. Clone size appears in some rows only: once, few, many, or a class for an expanded clone.

TRBV18 few ASSPLYPGDNEQF
TRBV4-3 many ASSPPGTGGADTQY
TRBV6-5 many ASSLSGRTDNEQF
TRBV5-1 many ASKSGGSNTEAF
TRBV5-1 few ASSLALDGDTGELF
TRBV10-3 few ANGRDFYNEQF
TRBV9 NA ASSVGTIGVNIQY
TRBV5-1 many ASSLAAGTGSYEQY
TRBV2 NA ASSEGLGRSNTEAF
TRBV11-2 NA ASSLDGRGSTEAF
TRBV7-9 NA ASSSPGLPTQY
TRBV25-1 many ASVKGAGAYEQY
TRBV12-3/TRBV12-4 NA ASSRKGPHTGEMF
TRBV25-1 few ASSELKRETQY
TRBV19 NA ASTVGLAGANEQF
TRBV18 many ASSPGTRISNQPQH
TRBV4-1 many ASSHTTLLTDTQY
TRBV5-4 NA ASSPSGKDSYEQY
TRBV4-2 many ASSQAGGGLGNEQF
TRBV24-1 few ATSEGQGGRDEQF
TRBV5-1 many ASSLGRTETGEQY
TRBV11-2 many ASSLDRLEGRLSYNEQF
TRBV28 many ATPGDRAFNYGYT
TRBV7-2 NA ASSLGLAGSSYEQY
TRBV7-9 many ASSYTVNIQY
TRBV5-1 NA ASSFNRGLYEQY
TRBV24-1 NA ATSDQFSRQF
TRBV7-2 few ASSFVWNRRTDTQY
TRBV30 many AWSVTGASGNTIY
TRBV5-5 NA ASSSQINVNTEAF
TRBV4-2 many ASSQVEHGSNYGYT
TRBV9 NA ASSPGLAVAYEQY
TRBV27 few ASSTSGNQPQH
TRBV3-1 NA ASSQDPGWGELF
TRBV29-1 NA SVSFGGLRLNEQF
TRBV7-2 many ASTEGLAGAETQY
TRBV18 NA ASSTMKADTEAF
TRBV30 few AWSRSMAYNEQF
TRBV5-1 many ASSAEAGVGQPQH
TRBV6-5 many ASTPGGGTEAF
TRBV4-2 NA ASSQDPARRQETQY
TRBV27 few ASSLVIGYSSGVPATYEQY
TRBV29-1 NA SVQTGGQPQH
TRBV2 many ASSVSGESFVGSYEQY
TRBV7-3 many ASSLRPGIGELF
TRBV27 many ASSLSDSRTEAF
TRBV9 many ASSVGTVRETQY
TRBV19 many ASSTGVNTEAF
TRBV5-1 many ASSLLGSGGNEQF
TRBV7-8 few ASSLRGEREEGQY
TRBV5-4 few ASSFGAATDTQY
TRBV11-3 many ASSTRLAGQETQY
TRBV7-9 NA ASSFRQGRYQETQY
TRBV7-7 many ASSHSTGGLQSSYNEQF
TRBV20-1 many SASDYTYEQY
TRBV5-1 few ASSFTGLGNTEAF
TRBV12-3/TRBV12-4 many ASSFGAGGEQF
TRBV11-2 many ASSFRTGADTQY
TRBV14 NA ASSQTIPGTGGGLGRTGELF